The T cell receptor beta chain described here comes from a study of T cell responses to AZD1222 COVID-19 vaccine. Findings of the study overall: Only six people who got AZD1222 tested seropositive at baseline.

Assay used: immunoSEQ multiplex PCR; TCRdb lists only in-frame clones, some missing. The sample consists of about 130,000 clones, 92% of them appearing once. To note about this clone: Its target is unknown.

Germline V lookup: CDR1 LGHDT, CDR2 YNNKEL (reference sequence). With 0 bases removed from V and 8 bases from J, the gap between germline ends came to 4 bases. The CDR3 contains 11 residues. The sequences come from peripheral blood, collected on day 0 of AZD1222 vaccination. This TCR was sampled from an adult in good health. V and J are TRBV3-1 (or the pseudogene TRBV3-2) and TRBJ1-2, with D hard to call. CDR3 coding DNA: TGTGCCAGCAGCCAAGAGAAGGGCTACACCTTC. Residues: CASSQEKGYTF.